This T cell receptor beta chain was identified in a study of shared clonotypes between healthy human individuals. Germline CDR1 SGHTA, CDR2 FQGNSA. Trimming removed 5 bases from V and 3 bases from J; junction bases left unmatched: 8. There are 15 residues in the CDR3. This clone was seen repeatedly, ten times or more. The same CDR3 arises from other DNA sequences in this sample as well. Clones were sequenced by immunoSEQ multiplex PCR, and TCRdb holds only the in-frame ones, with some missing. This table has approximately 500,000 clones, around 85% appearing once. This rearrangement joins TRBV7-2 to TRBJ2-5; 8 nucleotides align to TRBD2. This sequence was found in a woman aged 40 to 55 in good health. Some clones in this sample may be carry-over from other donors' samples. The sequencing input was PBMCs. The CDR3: CASSRSGLAEETQYF. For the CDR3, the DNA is TGTGCCAGCAGCCGGTCTGGACTAGCCGAAGAGACCCAGTACTTC.